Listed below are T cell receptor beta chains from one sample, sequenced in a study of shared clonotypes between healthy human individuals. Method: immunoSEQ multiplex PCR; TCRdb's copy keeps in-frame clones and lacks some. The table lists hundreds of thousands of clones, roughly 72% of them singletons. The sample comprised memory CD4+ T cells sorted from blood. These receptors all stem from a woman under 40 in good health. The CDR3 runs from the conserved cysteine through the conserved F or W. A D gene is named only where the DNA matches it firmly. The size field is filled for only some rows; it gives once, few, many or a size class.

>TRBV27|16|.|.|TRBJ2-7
TGTGCCAGCAGCCGTGAACCGGGAGTGGGGACCTACGAGCAGTACTTC
CASSREPGVGTYEQYF
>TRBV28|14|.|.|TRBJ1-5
TGTGCCAGCAGTTTAGTCCAGCTCAATCAGCCCCAGCATTTT
CASSLVQLNQPQHF
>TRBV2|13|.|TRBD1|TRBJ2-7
TGTGCCGGCAGCCGGGACAGGGGTGACGAGCAGTACTTC
CAGSRDRGDEQYF
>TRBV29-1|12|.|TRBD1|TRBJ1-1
TGCAGCGTTGAGTCACCGACAGGGTGGGCTTTCTTT
CSVESPTGWAFF
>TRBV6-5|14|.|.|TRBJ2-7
TGTGCCAGCAGTTACTCAAGGGGCGGCGACGAGCAGTACTTC
CASSYSRGGDEQYF
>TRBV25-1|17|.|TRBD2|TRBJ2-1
TGTGCCAGCAGTGAAGCAGGACTAGCGGGAGGGATAGATGAGCAGTTCTTC
CASSEAGLAGGIDEQFF
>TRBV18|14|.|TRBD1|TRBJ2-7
TGTGCCAGCTCACCACCGGACAGGCCCTACGAGCAGTACTTC
CASSPPDRPYEQYF
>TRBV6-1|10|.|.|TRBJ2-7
TGTGCCAGCAGTATTACCGAGCAGTACTTC
CASSITEQYF
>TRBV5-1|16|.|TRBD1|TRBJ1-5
TGCGCCAGCAGCCGAGGGACAGGGAATAGCAATCAGCCCCAGCATTTT
CASSRGTGNSNQPQHF
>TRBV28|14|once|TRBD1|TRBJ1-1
TGTGCCAGCAGTTTTGGTGACAGGGTGGGGGAAGCTTTCTTT
CASSFGDRVGEAFF
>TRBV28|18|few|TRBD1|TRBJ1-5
TGTGCCACCAAAAGGGGGACAGGGGGGGGATATAGCAATCAGCCCCAGCATTTT
CATKRGTGGGYSNQPQHF
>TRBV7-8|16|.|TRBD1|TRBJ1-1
TGTGCCAGCAGTCGAGAGGGACAGGGTTCCCTCCCTGAAGCTTTCTTT
CASSREGQGSLPEAFF
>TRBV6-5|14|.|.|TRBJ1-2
TGTGCCAGCAGCCGGGGGAGGCCCCCTTATGGCTACACCTTC
CASSRGRPPYGYTF
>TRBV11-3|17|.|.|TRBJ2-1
TGTGCCAGCAGCTTAGATCGAGGGGCGGCGTCCTACAATGAGCAGTTCTTC
CASSLDRGAASYNEQFF
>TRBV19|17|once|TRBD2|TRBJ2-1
TGTGCCAGTCGCGGGCCTCATAGCGGGAGGGGATACAATGAGCAGTTCTTC
CASRGPHSGRGYNEQFF
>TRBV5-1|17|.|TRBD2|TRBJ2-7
TGCGCCAGCAGCTTGGCCGGGGCTAGCGGAACCTCCTACGAGCAGTACTTC
CASSLAGASGTSYEQYF
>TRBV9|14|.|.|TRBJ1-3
TGTGCCAGCAGCGTAGCCGGGGACTCCGGGACCATATATTTT
CASSVAGDSGTIYF
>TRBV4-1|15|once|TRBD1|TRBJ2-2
TGCGCCAGCAGACCCCCCGGACAGGGCACCGGGGAGCTGTTTTTT
CASRPPGQGTGELFF
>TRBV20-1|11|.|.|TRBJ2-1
TGCAGTGCTAGACCTTACAATGAGCAGTTCTTC
CSARPYNEQFF
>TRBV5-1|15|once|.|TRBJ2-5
TGCGCCAGCAGCTTGGCGGTTGGGGAGGAGGAGACCCAGTACTTC
CASSLAVGEEETQYF
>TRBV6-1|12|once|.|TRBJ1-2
TGTGCCAGCCTGGCAGTCACCTATGGCTACACCTTC
CASLAVTYGYTF
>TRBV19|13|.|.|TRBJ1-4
TGTGCCAGTAGTATCCGACAGTATGAAAAACTGTTTTTT
CASSIRQYEKLFF
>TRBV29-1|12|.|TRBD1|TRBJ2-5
TGCAGCGCCGGGACAGGGCAAGAGACCCAGTACTTC
CSAGTGQETQYF
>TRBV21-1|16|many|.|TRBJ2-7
TGTGCCAGCAGTGTAAACCGGGACAAGAGCTCCTACGAGCAGTACTTC
CASSVNRDKSSYEQYF
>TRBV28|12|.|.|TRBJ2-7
TGTGCCAGCTGGGGACCACCCACTTACTGGGACTTC
CASWGPPTYWDF
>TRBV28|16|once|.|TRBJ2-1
TGTGCCAGCAGTCCCATCCTGGCGGGGCGCTACAATGAGCAGTTCTTC
CASSPILAGRYNEQFF
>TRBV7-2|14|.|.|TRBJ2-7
TGTGCCAGCAGCTTAGATCGCAGGACCTACGAGCAGTACTTC
CASSLDRRTYEQYF
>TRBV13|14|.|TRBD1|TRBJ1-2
TGTGCCAGCAGCCTCCTGGACAGGTCCTATGGCTACACCTTC
CASSLLDRSYGYTF
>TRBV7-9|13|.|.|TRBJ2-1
TGTGCCAGCAGCAGGAGTTTCGAGAATGAGCAGTTCTTC
CASSRSFENEQFF
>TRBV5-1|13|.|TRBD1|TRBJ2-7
TGCGCCAGCAACGCTGGGGACAGTTACGAGCAGTACTTC
CASNAGDSYEQYF
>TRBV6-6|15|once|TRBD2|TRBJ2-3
TGTGCCAGCAGCCCTAGCGGGAGCAAAGAAGATACGCAGTATTTT
CASSPSGSKEDTQYF
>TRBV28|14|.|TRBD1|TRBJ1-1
TGTGCCAGCTGGGTCCAAGGACAGGGCTCTGAAGCTTTCTTT
CASWVQGQGSEAFF